This is a list of T cell receptor beta chains from one sample in a study of T cell responses to AZD1222 COVID-19 vaccine. TCRdb's table, derived via immunoSEQ multiplex PCR, lists solely in-frame clones and lacks some. The table has over 110,000 clones, 90% to 95% seen once; the top ten hold around 12%. The material was peripheral blood, obtained after recovery from COVID-19. The receptors shown here come from an adult who had recovered from COVID-19. Each CDR3 is given with its conserved first and last residue. A D gene is named only where the DNA matches it firmly. Expanded clones are given a class, and other clones once, few, many or no size at all.

TRBJ1-1	TRBV5-4	-	TRBD1	CASSWGQGSPGGTEAFF	TGTGCCAGCAGCTGGGGACAGGGGTCTCCTGGGGGCACTGAAGCTTTCTTT
TRBJ1-2	TRBV7-3	-	TRBD1	CASSLTTGLPHIDYGYTF	TGTGCCAGCAGCTTAACGACAGGGTTACCTCACATAGACTATGGCTACACCTTC
TRBJ1-2	TRBV6-2/TRBV6-3	-	TRBD1	CASSYTPGGYGYTF	TGTGCCAGCAGTTACACCCCAGGGGGATATGGCTACACCTTC
TRBJ2-7	TRBV15	-	TRBD1	CATTPGGAEGEQYF	TGTGCCACCACTCCAGGGGGAGCCGAGGGGGAGCAGTACTTC
TRBJ2-5	TRBV7-8	-	-	CASSLSRRMRETQYF	TGTGCCAGCAGCTTAAGTCGGAGGATGCGGGAGACCCAGTACTTC
TRBJ2-1	TRBV10-2	-	TRBD1	CATTPGTGGARSSYNEQFF	TGCGCCACCACCCCCGGGACAGGGGGCGCCAGGAGCTCCTACAATGAGCAGTTCTTC
TRBJ1-4	TRBV19	-	-	CASSLQTGIGEKLFF	TGTGCCAGTAGTCTCCAAACAGGGATTGGTGAAAAACTGTTTTTT
TRBJ1-1	TRBV7-9	-	-	CASSPPGEATEAFF	TGTGCCAGCAGCCCTCCCGGGGAGGCCACTGAAGCTTTCTTT
TRBJ2-1	TRBV28	-	TRBD2	CASKRRTSGSDEQFF	TGTGCCAGCAAACGACGGACTAGCGGGAGTGATGAGCAGTTCTTC
TRBJ2-3	TRBV5-1	once	TRBD2	CASSLSGSPPDTQYF	TGCGCCAGCAGCTTGAGCGGGAGCCCCCCAGATACGCAGTATTTT
TRBJ2-7	TRBV20-1	-	-	CSGGGIREQYF	TGCAGTGGAGGCGGGATACGCGAGCAGTACTTC
TRBJ1-1	TRBV6-2/TRBV6-3	-	-	CASSYGVTEAFF	TGTGCCAGCAGTTACGGGGTTACTGAAGCTTTCTTT
TRBJ2-1	TRBV28	-	-	CASSFYPSPYNEQFF	TGTGCCAGCAGTTTTTATCCTAGTCCTTACAATGAGCAGTTCTTC
TRBJ1-2	TRBV7-9	-	-	CASSSGTLANYGYTF	TGTGCCAGCAGCTCCGGGACTCTAGCTAACTATGGCTACACCTTC
TRBJ2-2	TRBV18	-	TRBD2	CASSILAGGATGELFF	TGTGCCAGCTCGATATTAGCGGGAGGTGCTACCGGGGAGCTGTTTTTT
TRBJ2-5	TRBV5-5	-	-	CASSVDSKETQYF	TGTGCCAGCAGCGTTGACTCCAAAGAGACCCAGTACTTC
TRBJ2-7	TRBV19	-	TRBD2	CASSIRASGTTEQYF	TGTGCCAGTAGTATAAGGGCTAGCGGGACAACCGAGCAGTACTTC
TRBJ2-3	TRBV3-1/TRBV3-2	-	TRBD1	CASSGPDRGGSDTQYF	TGTGCCAGCAGCGGACCGGACAGGGGTGGGTCAGATACGCAGTATTTT
TRBJ2-5	TRBV28	-	-	CASSPADIQETQYF	TGTGCCAGCAGCCCGGCGGACATCCAAGAGACCCAGTACTTC
TRBJ1-2	TRBV30	-	TRBD1	CAWRGTGGKSDYGYTF	TGTGCCTGGAGAGGGACAGGGGGCAAGAGTGACTATGGCTACACCTTC
TRBJ1-2	TRBV6-5	-	-	CASRRTGENYGYTF	TGTGCCAGCAGACGGACGGGAGAGAACTATGGCTACACCTTC
TRBJ2-1	TRBV7-8	once	-	CASSLAISNEQFF	TGTGCCAGCAGCTTAGCCATAAGCAATGAGCAGTTCTTC
TRBJ2-5	TRBV19	-	-	CASSIVAGIETQYF	TGTGCCAGTAGTATAGTGGCAGGGATAGAGACCCAGTACTTC
TRBJ2-1	TRBV4-1	-	TRBD2	CASSDFPGTSGNNEQFF	TGCGCCAGCAGCGATTTCCCCGGGACTAGCGGTAACAATGAGCAGTTCTTC
TRBJ2-6	TRBV23-1	once	TRBD1	CASSQIGGQGAHGANVLTF	TGCGCCAGCAGTCAAATTGGCGGACAGGGGGCGCATGGGGCCAACGTCCTGACTTTC
TRBJ1-5	TRBV28	few	-	CASSLGWFRVQAPSQPQHF	TGTGCCAGCAGTTTAGGTTGGTTTAGGGTCCAGGCCCCAAGTCAGCCCCAGCATTTT
TRBJ1-2	TRBV7-3	-	TRBD1	CASSFRSKGQGAYGYTF	TGTGCCAGCAGCTTCAGAAGTAAGGGACAGGGTGCGTATGGCTACACCTTC
TRBJ1-5	TRBV14	once	-	CATVENQPQHF	TGTGCCACCGTGGAAAATCAGCCCCAGCATTTT
TRBJ2-4	TRBV11-2	-	-	CASSLGARAVVKNIQYF	TGTGCCAGCAGCTTAGGAGCCAGGGCGGTGGTGAAAAACATTCAGTACTTC
TRBJ2-1	TRBV18	-	TRBD2	CASSPTSGVNEQFF	TGTGCCAGCTCCCCGACTAGCGGGGTGAATGAGCAGTTCTTC
TRBJ1-5	TRBV7-8	-	TRBD1	CASSLDGQGATPQHF	TGTGCCAGCAGCTTAGACGGACAGGGGGCGACGCCCCAGCATTTT
TRBJ2-1	TRBV28	-	-	CASRWPGNPLYNEQFF	TGTGCCAGCAGGTGGCCGGGAAACCCACTTTACAATGAGCAGTTCTTC
TRBJ1-5	TRBV3-1/TRBV3-2	-	-	CASSQDWWGSGNQPQHF	TGTGCCAGCAGCCAAGACTGGTGGGGGTCGGGCAATCAGCCCCAGCATTTT
TRBJ2-6	TRBV6-5	-	-	CASRTGTSGANVLTF	TGTGCCAGCAGAACAGGAACCTCTGGGGCCAACGTCCTGACTTTC
TRBJ2-1	TRBV9	-	TRBD2	CASSVVTSGRGEQFF	TGTGCCAGCAGCGTAGTAACTAGCGGGAGAGGTGAGCAGTTCTTC
TRBJ1-2	TRBV28	-	-	CASSLPRTDYGYTF	TGTGCCAGCAGTTTACCCCGGACTGATTATGGCTACACCTTC
TRBJ1-3	TRBV6-5	-	-	CASSYADPRSGNTIYF	TGTGCCAGCAGTTATGCGGACCCCCGCTCTGGAAACACCATATATTTT
TRBJ2-7	TRBV6-5	-	TRBD1	CASRPGTGYEQYF	TGTGCCAGCCGTCCCGGGACAGGGTACGAGCAGTACTTC
TRBJ1-3	TRBV28	-	-	CASSLPAASGNTIYF	TGTGCCAGCAGTCTCCCGGCAGCGTCTGGAAACACCATATATTTT
TRBJ2-3	TRBV5-1	-	-	CASSLDRRDAHASSTDTQYF	TGCGCCAGCAGCTTGGATCGGCGGGACGCACATGCTTCTAGCACAGATACGCAGTATTTT